This TCR beta chain is drawn from a study of blood T cells in healthy people across ages. The second PCR ran about 6 to 12 cycles with a sample-barcoded 5' primer and J-beta primers. TCRdb used MiXCR to reprocess the 5' RACE reads, holding one entry per CDR3 protein. The sample shows 1.5 million to 2 million distinct CDR3 sequences, about 39% of them seen only once. About this clonotype itself: A read error may account for a junction end that differs from germline.

The CDR3 extends over 13 amino acids. CDR1 LGHNT and CDR2 FRNRAP come from the germline V gene. The clonotype comes from a human donor in good health. Material for sequencing was blood. This sequence joins TRBV12-5 and TRBJ1-1; maybe TRBD1 (6 bases). The CDR3 spells CASGLHGGTEAFF. The CDR3 DNA is TGTGCTAGTGGTTTGCATGGGGGCACTGAAGCCTTCTTT.